These 5 T cell receptor beta chains were sequenced from one sample in a study of T-cell reconstitution after alpha-beta-depleted transplantation in children. Preparation of the TCRbeta library involved a method that used unique molecular identifiers. In TCRdb, the PCR reads were re-called with MiXCR into one record per CDR3 protein. The data hold fewer than 90,000 distinct CDR3 sequences, with 6% to 8% observed a single time. The sample here was PBMCs from the stem cell graft donor, taken from the stem cell graft. The origin of the receptors is a human donor who donated a stem cell graft to a child with acute lymphoblastic leukemia.

This clonotype turned up a few times. The chain joins TRBV12-5 to TRBJ1-4; perhaps TRBD1 as D (5 bases). V shed 1 base and J shed 7 bases, with 13 bases lying between them. Germline V gene lookup returns CDR1 LGHNT and CDR2 FRNRAP. The CDR3 is 15 amino acids. The CDR3 protein is CASGLAPGRVEKLFF. The CDR3 coding sequence is TGTGCTAGTGGTTTGGCCCCGGGGCGTGTTGAAAAACTGTTTTTT.

This clonotype was seen a handful of times. The rearrangement uses TRBV4-2 and TRBJ2-7; 10 nucleotides align to TRBD2. Germline assignment: CDR1 LGHNA and CDR2 YNFKEQ. V shed 0 bases, J shed 3 bases, and the junction held 11 bases outside the gene matches. The CDR3 runs to 18 residues. The CDR3 sequence is CASSQERGALAGDYEQYF. The CDR3, as DNA: TGTGCCAGCAGCCAAGAAAGGGGGGCCCTAGCGGGGGACTACGAGCAGTACTTC.

This clonotype was detected ten times or more. The chain links TRBV6-5 to TRBJ2-7, with D perhaps TRBD1 or TRBD2 (5 bases each). This CDR3 comprises 12 residues. Trimming cost V 6 bases and J 6 bases, with 12 bases left between them. CDR1 and CDR2 from the germline V gene are MNHEY and SVGAGI. The CDR3 region is CASRGAGIEQYF. In DNA, the CDR3 is TGTGCCAGCAGAGGGGCCGGGATCGAGCAGTACTTC.

This clonotype came up many times. CDR3 coding DNA: TGTGCCAGCAGTTCCCAGGGAGAGGAAAAACTGTTTTTT. It is translated as CASSSQGEEKLFF. The chain employs TRBV6-6 and TRBJ1-4; D possibly corresponds to TRBD1 (5 bases). The CDR3 covers 13 residues. Germline values: CDR1 MNHNY, CDR2 SVGAGI (reference sequence). Trimming pared 4 bases from V and 8 bases from J, leaving 11 bases between.

This clonotype was counted ten times or more. This chain uses TRBV28 with TRBJ2-7; D tentatively fits TRBD1 or TRBD2 (5 bases each). CDR1 MDHEN and CDR2 SYDVKM come from the germline V gene. CDR3 size: 14 residues. V was trimmed by 7 bases and J by 5 bases, leaving 18 bases between them. The CDR3 DNA reads as TGTGCCAGCATCGACGCTACTAGGGGCAACGAGCAGTACTTC. Translated, it gives CASIDATRGNEQYF. The whole variable domain, remainder taken from reference TRBV28 and TRBJ2-7, is DVKVTQSSRYLVKRTGEKVFLECVQDMDHENMFWYRQDPGLGLRLIYFSYDVKMKEKGDIPEGYSVSREKKERFSLILESASTNQTSMYLCASIDATRGNEQYFGPGTRLTVT.